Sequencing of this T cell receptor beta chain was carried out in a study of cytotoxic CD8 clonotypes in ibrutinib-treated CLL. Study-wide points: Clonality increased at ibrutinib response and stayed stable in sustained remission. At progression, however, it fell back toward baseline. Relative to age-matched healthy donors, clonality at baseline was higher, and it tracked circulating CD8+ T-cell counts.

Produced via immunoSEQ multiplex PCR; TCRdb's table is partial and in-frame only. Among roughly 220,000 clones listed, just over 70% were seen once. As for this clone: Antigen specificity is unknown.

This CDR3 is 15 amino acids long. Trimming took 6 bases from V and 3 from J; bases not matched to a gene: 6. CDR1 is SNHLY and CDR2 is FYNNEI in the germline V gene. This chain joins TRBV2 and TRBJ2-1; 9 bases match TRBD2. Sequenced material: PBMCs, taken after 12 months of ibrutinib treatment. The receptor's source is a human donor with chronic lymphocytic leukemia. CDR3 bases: TGTGCCAGCAGGACCCTAGCGGGGCTCTACAATGAGCAGTTCTTC. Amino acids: CASRTLAGLYNEQFF.